The 32 T cell receptor beta chains below all came from one sample that was sequenced in a study of control samples from healthy donors and cancer patients. Measured with immunoSEQ multiplex PCR; TCRdb has only the in-frame clones, and not every one. Found here are about 69,000 clones, over 65% of them singletons; the top ten hold 2.9%. Sequences were obtained from PBMCs. The origin of the receptors is a woman aged 50 to 60 with lung cancer.

The gene calls are TRBV11-2 and TRBJ1-1, with D uncertain. Germline loops: CDR1 SGHAT, CDR2 FQNNGV. V gave up 6 bases and J gave up 1 base, with 15 bases separating them. The CDR3 loop spans 15 amino acids. CDR3 DNA: TGTGCCAGCAGTCAAGGCGACCCTCCGAACACTGAAGCTTTCTTT. This codes for CASSQGDPPNTEAFF.

The chain employs TRBV29-1 and TRBJ1-2; unclear D gene. The CDR3 runs to 8 residues. Germline loops: CDR1 SQVTM, CDR2 ANQGSEA. The germline V and J ends were trimmed by 4 bases and 8 bases, with 2 bases remaining between them. CDR3 loop: CSVAGYTF. Written as DNA, the CDR3 is TGCAGCGTTGCCGGCTACACCTTC.

This chain joins TRBV9 and TRBJ2-3; the match to TRBD1 covers 10 bases. CDR1 and CDR2 (germline): SGDLS, YYNGEE. The ends lost 0 bases at V and 5 bases at J; junction bases unmatched: 3. CDR3 length: 15 amino acids. CDR3 bases: TGTGCCAGCAGCGTAGGACAGGGGGCTGGAGATACGCAGTATTTT. Translated: CASSVGQGAGDTQYF. Full variable domain (remainder filled in from reference TRBV9 and TRBJ2-3): DSGVTQTPKHLITATGQRVTLRCSPRSGDLSVYWYQQSLDQGLQFLIQYYNGEERAKGNILERFSAQQFPDLHSELNLSSLELGDSALYFCASSVGQGAGDTQYFGPGTRLTVL.

The chain uses TRBV6-2 or TRBV6-3 and TRBJ2-7; 7 positions agree with TRBD1. V lost 0 bases, J lost 1 base, and 3 bases stayed unmatched. The CDR3 has 15 residues. Germline CDR1 and CDR2: MNHEY and SVGEGT. The CDR3 protein is CASSYSGQISYEQYF. The CDR3 coding sequence is TGTGCCAGCAGTTACTCGGGACAGATTTCCTACGAGCAGTACTTC.

The chain carries TRBV5-1 and TRBJ2-2; the D gene is possibly TRBD1 (5 bases). CDR1 and CDR2 from the germline V gene are SGHRS and YFSETQ. The CDR3 spans 15 residues. V was clipped by 2 bases and J by 0 bases, with 8 bases between them. The CDR3 DNA is TGCGCCAGCAGCTTCGACAGCCCGAACACCGGGGAGCTGTTTTTT. Translated, it gives CASSFDSPNTGELFF. Variable domain in full (rest from reference TRBV5-1 and TRBJ2-2): KAGVTQTPRYLIKTRGQQVTLSCSPISGHRSVSWYQQTPGQGLQFLFEYFSETQRNKGNFPGRFSGRQFSNSRSEMNVSTLELGDSALYLCASSFDSPNTGELFFGEGSRLTVL.

V gene TRBV7-2 combines with J gene TRBJ2-3, with TRBD2 matching 8 bases. J gave up 0 bases and V 1 base, and 3 bases lay outside the gene matches. The CDR3 extends over 16 amino acids. Looked up from germline, CDR1 is SGHTA and CDR2 is FQGNSA. The DNA of the CDR3 is TGTGCCAGCAGCTTAGTAGCGGGGACTAGCACAGATACGCAGTATTTT. It codes for CASSLVAGTSTDTQYF. The variable domain in full, completed from reference TRBV7-2 and TRBJ2-3, reads GAGVSQSPSNKVTEKGKDVELRCDPISGHTALYWYRQSLGQGLEFLIYFQGNSAPDKSGLPSDRFSAERTGGSVSTLTIQRTQQEDSAVYLCASSLVAGTSTDTQYFGPGTRLTVL.

This chain uses TRBV6-5 with TRBJ2-1; possibly TRBD2 for D (5 bases). CDR3 size: 13 residues. Looked up from germline, CDR1 is MNHEY and CDR2 is SVGAGI. The V end was cut by 2 bases, the J end by 12 bases, with 14 bases between. In nucleotides, the CDR3 is TGTGCCAGCAGTTACGAGGGTGAGGCTATGCAGTTCTTC. It is translated as CASSYEGEAMQFF.

The V and J genes are TRBV27 and TRBJ2-1, with D unresolved. CDR3 length: 14 amino acids. Germline CDR1 MNHEY, CDR2 SMNVEV (reference sequence). V lost 6 bases and J 3 bases, leaving 12 bases between the germline ends. CDR3 protein: CASSPPSSYNEQFF. The CDR3 DNA follows: TGTGCCAGCAGCCCTCCATCCAGCTACAATGAGCAGTTCTTC.

V usage is TRBV29-1 and J usage is TRBJ1-4, with 7 bases aligning to TRBD1. The junction had 6 bases not matched to a gene; V was cut back by 6 bases and J by 2 bases. This CDR3 contains 14 residues. Germline V gene lookup returns CDR1 SQVTM and CDR2 ANQGSEA. CDR3 DNA sequence: TGCAGCGTGGGGACGACAGGGACTAATGAAAAACTGTTTTTT. Translating gives CSVGTTGTNEKLFF.

The genes are TRBV5-1 and TRBJ1-5, with unresolved D. From germline, CDR1 is SGHRS and CDR2 YFSETQ. Trimming stripped 0 bases from V and 4 bases from J, with 11 bases between. The CDR3 runs to 15 residues. The CDR3 sequence is CASSLVPDGNQPQHF. In DNA form, the CDR3 reads TGCGCCAGCAGCTTGGTCCCGGACGGTAATCAGCCCCAGCATTTT.

The rearrangement joins TRBV19 to TRBJ1-1; a possible D gene is TRBD1 (5 bases). Germline V gives CDR1 LNHDA, CDR2 SQIVND (reference sequence). V shed 6 bases and J shed 8 bases, with 13 bases lying between them. The CDR3 has 12 residues. CDR3 sequence: CASSNPGAEAFF. CDR3 DNA: TGTGCCAGTAGCAACCCCGGGGCGGAAGCTTTCTTT.

The chain uses TRBV18 and TRBJ1-5; tentatively, D is TRBD1 (6 bases). The CDR3 consists of 14 residues. Trimming shortened V by 2 bases and J by 6 bases, and 11 bases separated the two germline ends. Looked up from germline, CDR1 is KGHSH and CDR2 is LQKENI. DNA for the CDR3: TGTGCCAGCTCACCAACACAGGGAGGTCAGCCCCAGCATTTT. It codes for CASSPTQGGQPQHF.

The rearrangement uses TRBV6-6 and TRBJ1-2; 8 bases match TRBD1. The V and J ends lost 8 bases and 3 bases, in that order; junction bases with no gene match: 2. This CDR3 spans 12 amino acids. Germline CDR1 MNHNY, CDR2 SVGAGI (reference sequence). CDR3 coding DNA: TGTGCCAGCGGACAGGGTGACTATGGCTACACCTTC. Its protein is CASGQGDYGYTF.

The rearrangement links TRBV19 to TRBJ2-3; D is perhaps TRBD1 (6 bases). Trimming left V 10 bases short and J 2 bases short, with 19 bases between. CDR3 length: 15 residues. Germline V gives CDR1 LNHDA, CDR2 SQIVND (reference sequence). The CDR3 spells CATTLRGVSTDTQYF. CDR3 nucleotides: TGTGCCACTACCCTCAGGGGCGTTTCCACAGATACGCAGTATTTT. The full variable domain, in which reference TRBV19 and TRBJ2-3 provide the parts outside the CDR3, is DGGITQSPKYLFRKEGQNVTLSCEQNLNHDAMYWYRQDPGQGLRLIYYSQIVNDFQKGDIAEGYSVSREKKESFPLTVTSAQKNPTAFYLCATTLRGVSTDTQYFGPGTRLTVL.

The rearrangement links TRBV6-1 to TRBJ1-5; D perhaps matches TRBD1 (6 bases). Per germline, CDR1 MNHNS and CDR2 SASEGT. The CDR3 length is 15 residues. The ends were cut back, 2 bases at V and 5 bases at J, with 13 bases in the middle. The CDR3 DNA follows: TGTGCCAGCAGTGAATCCAGGGGTCGGGATCAGCCCCAGCATTTT. This encodes CASSESRGRDQPQHF.

This chain connects TRBV28 to TRBJ1-6; the match to TRBD1 covers 9 bases. Germline assignment: CDR1 MDHEN and CDR2 SYDVKM. CDR3 size: 15 residues. V trimming: 5 bases; J trimming: 10 bases; junction bases outside the gene matches: 9. CDR3 bases: TGTGCCAGCAGTCACCCGGGACAGGGAGCGTCACCCCTCCACTTT. Translating gives CASSHPGQGASPLHF.

The rearrangement uses TRBV5-1 and TRBJ2-5; 7 bases agree with TRBD2. This CDR3 is built from 15 residues. V lost 0 bases to trimming and J lost 1 base; unmatched junction nucleotides: 3. CDR1 and CDR2 from the germline V gene are SGHRS and YFSETQ. CDR3 protein: CASSLGGTTQETQYF. In nucleotides, the CDR3 is TGCGCCAGCAGCTTGGGCGGGACTACCCAAGAGACCCAGTACTTC.

This chain connects TRBV5-8 to TRBJ1-1, with 8 bases identical to TRBD1. Germline trimming cut 4 bases from V and 4 bases from J; bases unmatched to any gene: 6. Germline-derived CDR1 and CDR2 are SGHTS and YDEGEE. The CDR3 extends over 14 amino acids. The CDR3 region has the DNA TGTGCCAGCAGCAATAACAGGGGGAGCACTGAAGCTTTCTTT. Residues: CASSNNRGSTEAFF.

V is TRBV6-2 or TRBV6-3 and J is TRBJ2-2, with 9 bases identical to TRBD1. Trimming at V came to 6 bases and at J to 4 bases, leaving 9 bases not matched to a gene. This CDR3 is built from 16 residues. The germline V gene has CDR1 MNHEY and CDR2 SVGEGT. CDR3 in amino acids: CASSARDRAFTGELFF. CDR3 sequence (DNA): TGTGCCAGCAGCGCTCGGGACAGGGCGTTCACCGGGGAGCTGTTTTTT.

This clone was counted between two and nine times. The rearrangement joins TRBV6-1 to TRBJ1-5; D unresolved. The germline V and J ends were trimmed by 1 base and 4 bases, with 11 bases remaining between them. The V gene's germline CDR1 is MNHNS and CDR2 SASEGT. CDR3 length equals 15 residues. This CDR3 is CASSEGMGMNQPQHF. CDR3 DNA: TGTGCCAGCAGTGAAGGTATGGGGATGAATCAGCCCCAGCATTTT.

CDR3 nucleotides: TGTGCCAGTAGCTTGCCCGCTAACTATGGCTACACCTTC. Encoded protein: CASSLPANYGYTF. The V and J genes are TRBV19 and TRBJ1-2, with D unclear. This CDR3 region has 13 residues. The ends were cut back, 6 bases at V and 0 bases at J, with 8 bases in the middle. CDR1 and CDR2 from the germline V gene are LNHDA and SQIVND (reference sequence).

A few counts support this clone. V is TRBV6-2 or TRBV6-3 and J is TRBJ2-1, with D perhaps TRBD2 (6 bases). This CDR3 contains 16 residues. Germline CDR1 is MNHEY and CDR2 is SVGEGT. The V end lost 2 bases, the J end lost 0 bases, and 11 bases lay between the germline ends. CDR3 in DNA: TGTGCCAGCAGTTACGGGGGGTCTAACTCCTACAATGAGCAGTTCTTC. This sequence encodes CASSYGGSNSYNEQFF.

The V call is TRBV20-1, the J call TRBJ1-1; D is undetermined. Trimming stripped 3 bases from V and 8 bases from J, with 10 bases between. The CDR3 runs to 11 residues. CDR1 is DFQATT, CDR2 SNEGSKA, per germline (reference sequence). The CDR3 sequence: CSASRAPEAFF. For the CDR3, the DNA is TGCAGTGCTAGTAGGGCCCCGGAAGCTTTCTTT.

J is TRBJ1-6 and V is TRBV27; TRBD1 aligns across 10 bases. CDR1 is MNHEY, CDR2 SMNVEV, per germline (reference sequence). Unmatched junction bases numbered 18, after V lost 5 bases and J lost 14 bases. This CDR3 is 17 amino acids long. Written as DNA, the CDR3 is TGTGCCAGCAGTAAGACGGGACAGGGGACCTATAAAATGTCCCTCCACTTT. Protein product: CASSKTGQGTYKMSLHF.

The J gene is TRBJ2-7, the V gene TRBV5-4, with 10 bases aligning to TRBD1. After removal of 4 bases from V and 5 bases from J, the junction contained 9 bases not matched to a gene. Germline values: CDR1 SGHNT, CDR2 YYREEE (reference sequence). The CDR3 covers 15 residues. CDR3 region: CASSPEDRGTNEQYF. The CDR3 region has the DNA TGTGCCAGCAGCCCGGAGGACAGGGGGACGAACGAGCAGTACTTC.

The chain links TRBV7-9 to TRBJ2-7, with a tentative D call TRBD2 (6 bases). Germline assignment: CDR1 SEHNR and CDR2 FQNEAQ (reference sequence). This CDR3 contains 13 residues. Trimming removed 5 bases from V and 8 bases from J, with 16 bases in between. CDR3: CASSPTSPVKQYF. The CDR3 region has the DNA TGTGCCAGCAGCCCGACTAGTCCCGTCAAGCAGTACTTC.

J is TRBJ2-2 and V is TRBV6-2 or TRBV6-3; tentative D call: TRBD1 (6 bases). Germline CDR1 MNHEY, CDR2 SVGEGT. Trimming stripped 6 bases from V and 0 bases from J, with 8 bases between. This CDR3 comprises 14 residues. For the CDR3, the DNA is TGTGCCAGCAGCGACAGGTCGAACACCGGGGAGCTGTTTTTT. Its protein product is CASSDRSNTGELFF.

This chain uses TRBV10-3 with TRBJ2-7; D tentatively reads TRBD1 or TRBD2 (5 bases each). In germline, CDR1 is ENHRY, CDR2 SYGVKD. The CDR3 spans 13 residues. V was trimmed by 6 bases and J by 2 bases, leaving 11 bases between them. The CDR3 sequence is CAIRGTHAYEQYF. CDR3 DNA: TGTGCCATCAGGGGGACGCATGCCTACGAGCAGTACTTC.

The sample holds a few counts of this clone. V usage is TRBV24-1 and J usage is TRBJ1-2; 7 bases are shared with TRBD1. The CDR3 is 14 amino acids. The V gene's germline CDR1 is KGHDR and CDR2 SFDVKD. The V segment lost 6 bases and the J segment 4 bases; nucleotides outside the gene matches: 7. The CDR3 loop reads CATSPGQASYGYTF. Here the CDR3 DNA reads TGTGCCACCAGTCCCGGACAGGCAAGCTATGGCTACACCTTC.

The rearrangement uses TRBV6-5 and TRBJ1-4, with 7 bases that match TRBD1. The length of the CDR3 is 15 residues. Germline CDR1 MNHEY, CDR2 SVGAGI. Trimming at V came to 6 bases and at J to 6 bases, leaving 10 bases not matched to a gene. Here the CDR3 reads CASSQGDFSHEKLFF. The DNA for the CDR3 is TGTGCCAGCAGCCAGGGGGACTTTTCCCATGAAAAACTGTTTTTT.

This clone was recorded only once. The rearrangement uses TRBV10-3 and TRBJ1-1; 9 bases are a match to TRBD1. This CDR3 region has 14 residues. After removal of 6 bases from V and 0 bases from J, the junction contained 2 bases not matched to a gene. In germline, CDR1 is ENHRY, CDR2 SYGVKD. The CDR3 reads CAIRQGALNTEAFF. DNA for the CDR3: TGTGCCATCAGACAGGGGGCGCTGAACACTGAAGCTTTCTTT.

This clone was found once. CDR3 DNA sequence: TGCGCCAGCAGCCAACGTCAGGGACTAGACTATGGCTACACCTTC. Protein: CASSQRQGLDYGYTF. V usage is TRBV4-1 and J usage is TRBJ1-2, with TRBD1 as a possible D gene (5 bases). The germline CDR1 and CDR2 sequences are MGHRA and YSYEKL. This CDR3 contains 15 residues. With 2 bases removed from V and 3 bases from J, the gap between germline ends came to 13 bases.